The 5 T cell receptor beta chains listed next were all sequenced from one sample in a study of CD8 T cells in ankylosing spondylitis. TCRdb recomputed calls from the 5' RACE reads with MiXCR, one row per CDR3 protein. The sample shows 250,000 to 400,000 distinct CDR3 sequences, roughly 10% of them seen only once. Sequencing was performed on blood, either unsorted or a sorted T cell fraction (not recorded which). The receptors come from a female donor with ankylosing spondylitis or in good health (not recorded which).

Ten or more counts support this clonotype. This rearrangement joins TRBV12-3 or TRBV12-4 to TRBJ2-7; no clear D. Trimming shortened V by 3 bases and J by 6 bases, and 15 bases separated the two germline ends. CDR3 length: 14 residues. The CDR3 sequence is CASSFREDFSEQYF. The CDR3 DNA reads as TGTGCCAGCAGTTTTAGGGAAGATTTTTCCGAGCAGTACTTC.

In its sample, this clonotype was seen many times. The gene calls are TRBV27 and TRBJ2-1; D uncertain. V was cut by 5 bases and J by 0 bases, with 8 bases left in between. This CDR3 has 14 amino acids. Per germline, CDR1 MNHEY and CDR2 SMNVEV (reference sequence). The DNA of the CDR3 is TGTGCCAGCAGTCGCTCAAGCTCCTACAATGAGCAGTTCTTC. This codes for CASSRSSSYNEQFF.

This clonotype was counted ten times or more. V is TRBV9 and J is TRBJ2-3; 7 nucleotides align to TRBD2. This CDR3 contains 15 residues. The V gene end was trimmed by 6 bases and the J gene end by 6 bases; junction bases not matched to a gene: 13. In germline, CDR1 is SGDLS, CDR2 YYNGEE. CDR3: CASNRGGAEMDTQYF. DNA of the CDR3: TGTGCCAGCAACCGGGGAGGGGCCGAGATGGATACGCAGTATTTT.

In its sample, this clonotype was seen a few times. DNA of the CDR3: TGCAGTGCCCCCGTCGCTTTGACTAGCGGGGGCTACAATGAGCAGTTCTTC. Translated, it gives CSAPVALTSGGYNEQFF. V and J are TRBV20-1 and TRBJ2-1, with TRBD2 matching 12 bases. Trimming at V came to 6 bases and at J to 3 bases, leaving 12 bases not matched to a gene. Germline V gene lookup returns CDR1 DFQATT and CDR2 SNEGSKA (reference sequence). This CDR3 spans 17 amino acids.

This clonotype was observed many times. V usage is TRBV12-3 or TRBV12-4 and J usage is TRBJ2-7, with D tentatively TRBD1 (6 bases). Trimming took 4 bases from V and 4 from J, leaving 17 bases between them. There are 15 residues in the CDR3. CDR3 bases: TGTGCCAGCAGTTCAGACCGGACAGTTATTTACGAGCAGTACTTC. It translates to CASSSDRTVIYEQYF.